This is a list of T cell receptor beta chains from one sample in a study of regulatory T cells in long-lasting Graves disease. TCRdb used MiXCR to reprocess the multiplex PCR reads, holding one entry per CDR3 protein. The sample contains under 500,000 distinct CDR3 sequences, roughly 17% of which appear only once. The sample was also reused in another study, on T cells in Graves' hyperthyroidism and ophthalmopathy.

This specimen was peripheral blood mononuclear cells (PBMCs), taken at new diagnosis, from a patient treated with antithyroid drugs. These receptors all come from a woman aged 25 to 39 with Graves disease. Each CDR3 is given with its conserved first and last residue. The order of the fields is CDR3 protein, CDR3 DNA, D gene, clone size, V gene, J gene. A D gene is named only where the DNA matches it firmly. Clone sizes are given selectively: once, few, many, or a class where the clone is expanded.

CDR3aa: CATSWNPDQETQYF
CDR3nt: TGTGCCACCTCCTGGAACCCAGACCAAGAGACCCAGTACTTC
d_gene: NA
abundance: many
v_gene: TRBV6-1
j_gene: TRBJ2-5

CDR3aa: CASSLTNTAKNIQYF
CDR3nt: TGTGCCAGCAGCCTAACTAATACAGCCAAAAACATTCAGTACTTC
d_gene: NA
abundance: few
v_gene: TRBV14
j_gene: TRBJ2-4

CDR3aa: CSARDPLKAGSPYF
CDR3nt: TGCAGTGCTAGAGATCCCCTCAAAGCCGGGTCCCCGTACTTC
d_gene: NA
abundance: few
v_gene: TRBV20-1
j_gene: TRBJ2-5

CDR3aa: CATSFNPLLAGGVTGELFF
CDR3nt: TGTGCCACCAGCTTTAACCCCCTCCTAGCGGGAGGAGTCACCGGGGAGCTGTTTTTT
d_gene: TRBD2
abundance: NA
v_gene: TRBV15
j_gene: TRBJ2-2

CDR3aa: CASSPLKSVSEAFF
CDR3nt: TGTGCCAGCAGCCCCTTAAAGTCTGTGTCTGAAGCTTTCTTT
d_gene: NA
abundance: NA
v_gene: TRBV7-2
j_gene: TRBJ1-1

CDR3aa: CASTTMGGSYNEQFF
CDR3nt: TGTGCCAGCACTACGATGGGGGGCTCCTACAATGAGCAGTTCTTC
d_gene: NA
abundance: NA
v_gene: TRBV6-1
j_gene: TRBJ2-1

CDR3aa: CATGAEDRGGDEQFF
CDR3nt: TGTGCCACCGGCGCCGAGGACCGAGGAGGGGATGAGCAGTTCTTC
d_gene: NA
abundance: many
v_gene: TRBV15
j_gene: TRBJ2-1

CDR3aa: CSAIEGGAAVTEQFF
CDR3nt: TGCAGTGCCATAGAAGGGGGGGCAGCGGTGACTGAGCAGTTCTTC
d_gene: NA
abundance: NA
v_gene: TRBV20-1
j_gene: TRBJ2-1

CDR3aa: CASSLLPRGSTFTDTQYF
CDR3nt: TGTGCCAGCAGCTTACTTCCCCGTGGGAGTACTTTCACAGATACGCAGTATTTT
d_gene: NA
abundance: many
v_gene: TRBV11-2
j_gene: TRBJ2-3

CDR3aa: CAIRTEGSNTEAFF
CDR3nt: TGTGCCATCCGAACCGAGGGCTCTAACACTGAAGCTTTCTTT
d_gene: NA
abundance: NA
v_gene: TRBV2
j_gene: TRBJ1-1

CDR3aa: CASSLGLADGTDTQYF
CDR3nt: TGCGCCAGCAGCTTGGGCCTAGCGGACGGCACAGATACGCAGTATTTT
d_gene: TRBD2
abundance: many
v_gene: TRBV5-1
j_gene: TRBJ2-3

CDR3aa: CASSWGDTEGFF
CDR3nt: TGTGCCAGCAGCTGGGGCGACACTGAAGGTTTCTTT
d_gene: NA
abundance: NA
v_gene: TRBV5-6
j_gene: TRBJ1-1

CDR3aa: CASSYPTAKQGRGEKLFF
CDR3nt: TGTGCCAGCAGTTACCCCACGGCCAAACAGGGGAGGGGTGAAAAACTGTTTTTT
d_gene: TRBD1
abundance: many
v_gene: TRBV6-5
j_gene: TRBJ1-4

CDR3aa: CSVLPPTSGTYNEQFF
CDR3nt: TGCAGCGTCCTACCGCCTACTAGCGGGACTTACAATGAGCAGTTCTTC
d_gene: TRBD2
abundance: few
v_gene: TRBV29-1
j_gene: TRBJ2-1

CDR3aa: CAISKRRPTYNSPLHF
CDR3nt: TGTGCCATCTCCAAAAGAAGGCCCACGTATAATTCACCCCTCCACTTT
d_gene: NA
abundance: many
v_gene: TRBV6-1
j_gene: TRBJ1-6

CDR3aa: CASSYITGELFF
CDR3nt: TGTGCCAGCAGCTACATAACCGGGGAGCTGTTTTTT
d_gene: NA
abundance: few
v_gene: TRBV7-2
j_gene: TRBJ2-2

CDR3aa: CARQGAGYGYTF
CDR3nt: TGTGCCAGACAGGGGGCGGGCTATGGCTACACCTTC
d_gene: TRBD1
abundance: NA
v_gene: TRBV2
j_gene: TRBJ1-2

CDR3aa: CASSSKLAVGRFF
CDR3nt: TGTGCCAGCAGCTCGAAACTAGCGGTGGGTAGGTTCTTC
d_gene: TRBD2
abundance: NA
v_gene: TRBV7-8
j_gene: TRBJ2-1

CDR3aa: CASKDLPRDEQFF
CDR3nt: TGTGCCAGCAAGGACCTCCCAAGGGATGAGCAGTTCTTC
d_gene: NA
abundance: many
v_gene: TRBV6-1
j_gene: TRBJ2-1

CDR3aa: CASKAPSYGYTF
CDR3nt: TGTGCCAGCAAGGCTCCCAGCTATGGCTACACCTTC
d_gene: NA
abundance: many
v_gene: TRBV6-2/TRBV6-3
j_gene: TRBJ1-2

CDR3aa: CASSPRGVGNQPQHF
CDR3nt: TGTGCCAGCAGCCCGAGGGGGGTCGGCAATCAGCCCCAGCATTTT
d_gene: NA
abundance: NA
v_gene: TRBV7-2
j_gene: TRBJ1-5

CDR3aa: CASGQYMNTEAFF
CDR3nt: TGTGCCAGCGGACAGTACATGAACACTGAAGCTTTCTTT
d_gene: NA
abundance: NA
v_gene: TRBV2
j_gene: TRBJ1-1

CDR3aa: CSAKRDYEQYF
CDR3nt: TGCAGTGCTAAGAGGGACTACGAGCAGTACTTC
d_gene: NA
abundance: many
v_gene: TRBV20-1
j_gene: TRBJ2-7

CDR3aa: CASSLDPSTGYSTGELFF
CDR3nt: TGTGCCAGCAGCTTAGACCCCTCGACAGGGTATTCCACCGGGGAGCTGTTTTTT
d_gene: TRBD1
abundance: few
v_gene: TRBV7-2
j_gene: TRBJ2-2

CDR3aa: CASSLTPGSSYEQYF
CDR3nt: TGTGCCAGCAGTTTGACACCGGGAAGCTCCTACGAGCAGTACTTC
d_gene: NA
abundance: many
v_gene: TRBV28
j_gene: TRBJ2-7

CDR3aa: CAWSTLQGPNEKLFF
CDR3nt: TGTGCCTGGAGTACACTCCAGGGACCGAATGAAAAACTGTTTTTT
d_gene: NA
abundance: many
v_gene: TRBV30
j_gene: TRBJ1-4

CDR3aa: CATKVQGGTGDEQFF
CDR3nt: TGTGCCACCAAGGTCCAGGGCGGGACGGGGGATGAGCAGTTCTTC
d_gene: NA
abundance: NA
v_gene: TRBV10-3
j_gene: TRBJ2-1

CDR3aa: CSAKARFGLAPSYEQYF
CDR3nt: TGCAGTGCTAAGGCCCGATTCGGACTAGCCCCCTCCTACGAGCAGTACTTC
d_gene: TRBD2
abundance: NA
v_gene: TRBV20-1
j_gene: TRBJ2-7

CDR3aa: CASSAGPELGELFF
CDR3nt: TGTGCCAGTAGTGCAGGACCCGAACTCGGGGAGCTGTTTTTT
d_gene: NA
abundance: NA
v_gene: TRBV19
j_gene: TRBJ2-2

CDR3aa: CSAIPWSDRGLNEQFF
CDR3nt: TGCAGTGCTATTCCGTGGTCGGACAGGGGGTTGAATGAGCAGTTCTTC
d_gene: TRBD1
abundance: many
v_gene: TRBV20-1
j_gene: TRBJ2-1

CDR3aa: CASSPLAGRERRGNEQFF
CDR3nt: TGTGCCAGCAGTCCCTTAGCGGGGCGGGAGAGGAGGGGCAATGAGCAGTTCTTC
d_gene: TRBD2
abundance: many
v_gene: TRBV28
j_gene: TRBJ2-1

CDR3aa: CASSALAGGNTGELFF
CDR3nt: TGTGCCAGCAGTGCGCTAGCGGGAGGAAACACCGGGGAGCTGTTTTTT
d_gene: TRBD2
abundance: few
v_gene: TRBV27
j_gene: TRBJ2-2

CDR3aa: CASSSYKGIYDGYTF
CDR3nt: TGTGCCAGCAGTTCATATAAGGGTATTTACGATGGCTACACCTTC
d_gene: NA
abundance: NA
v_gene: TRBV28
j_gene: TRBJ1-2

CDR3aa: CASSLSLGVSYEQYF
CDR3nt: TGTGCCAGCAGTTTGTCATTGGGTGTTTCATACGAGCAGTACTTC
d_gene: NA
abundance: NA
v_gene: TRBV27
j_gene: TRBJ2-7

CDR3aa: CASSFGTATGELFF
CDR3nt: TGTGCCAGCAGTTTCGGGACAGCCACCGGGGAGCTGTTTTTT
d_gene: TRBD1
abundance: many
v_gene: TRBV28
j_gene: TRBJ2-2

CDR3aa: CASSEAQKDRYTF
CDR3nt: TGTGCCAGCAGTGAAGCGCAGAAGGATCGCTACACCTTC
d_gene: NA
abundance: many
v_gene: TRBV2
j_gene: TRBJ1-2

CDR3aa: CASSPDHQETQYF
CDR3nt: TGTGCCAGCAGCCCCGACCACCAAGAGACCCAGTACTTC
d_gene: NA
abundance: many
v_gene: TRBV11-2
j_gene: TRBJ2-5

CDR3aa: CASSIASGPDTQYF
CDR3nt: TGTGCCAGTAGTATAGCGTCCGGGCCGGATACGCAGTATTTT
d_gene: NA
abundance: NA
v_gene: TRBV19
j_gene: TRBJ2-3

CDR3aa: CASSWDRETDTQYF
CDR3nt: TGTGCCAGCAGTTGGGACAGGGAAACAGATACGCAGTATTTT
d_gene: TRBD1
abundance: many
v_gene: TRBV7-9
j_gene: TRBJ2-3

CDR3aa: CSRGTYNEQFF
CDR3nt: TGCAGCAGAGGGACCTACAATGAGCAGTTCTTC
d_gene: NA
abundance: many
v_gene: TRBV20-1
j_gene: TRBJ2-1

CDR3aa: CSAPGTSGRTSYEQYF
CDR3nt: TGCAGTGCTCCCGGGACTAGCGGGAGAACGTCCTACGAGCAGTACTTC
d_gene: TRBD2
abundance: NA
v_gene: TRBV20-1
j_gene: TRBJ2-7

CDR3aa: CASSFHGGGELFF
CDR3nt: TGTGCCAGCAGTTTTCATGGGGGAGGGGAGCTGTTTTTT
d_gene: NA
abundance: many
v_gene: TRBV28
j_gene: TRBJ2-2

CDR3aa: CASSLAPGSETQYF
CDR3nt: TGTGCCAGCAGCTTAGCCCCGGGCTCGGAGACCCAGTACTTC
d_gene: NA
abundance: many
v_gene: TRBV7-2
j_gene: TRBJ2-5

CDR3aa: CASSSRTGTSYEQYF
CDR3nt: TGTGCCAGCAGTTCAAGGACAGGGACGAGCTACGAGCAGTACTTC
d_gene: TRBD1
abundance: NA
v_gene: TRBV6-5
j_gene: TRBJ2-7

CDR3aa: CASKERILSDEQFF
CDR3nt: TGTGCCAGCAAGGAGAGGATCCTAAGTGATGAGCAGTTCTTC
d_gene: NA
abundance: many
v_gene: TRBV2
j_gene: TRBJ2-1

CDR3aa: CASSFPGPYGYTF
CDR3nt: TGTGCCAGCAGCTTCCCAGGACCCTATGGCTACACCTTC
d_gene: NA
abundance: many
v_gene: TRBV7-2
j_gene: TRBJ1-2

CDR3aa: CATSLGLAAYNEQFF
CDR3nt: TGTGCCACCAGTTTAGGACTAGCGGCATACAATGAGCAGTTCTTC
d_gene: TRBD2
abundance: many
v_gene: TRBV15
j_gene: TRBJ2-1

CDR3aa: CASSKTGVGTEAFF
CDR3nt: TGTGCCAGCAGCAAGACAGGGGTGGGGACTGAAGCTTTCTTT
d_gene: TRBD1
abundance: many
v_gene: TRBV11-2
j_gene: TRBJ1-1